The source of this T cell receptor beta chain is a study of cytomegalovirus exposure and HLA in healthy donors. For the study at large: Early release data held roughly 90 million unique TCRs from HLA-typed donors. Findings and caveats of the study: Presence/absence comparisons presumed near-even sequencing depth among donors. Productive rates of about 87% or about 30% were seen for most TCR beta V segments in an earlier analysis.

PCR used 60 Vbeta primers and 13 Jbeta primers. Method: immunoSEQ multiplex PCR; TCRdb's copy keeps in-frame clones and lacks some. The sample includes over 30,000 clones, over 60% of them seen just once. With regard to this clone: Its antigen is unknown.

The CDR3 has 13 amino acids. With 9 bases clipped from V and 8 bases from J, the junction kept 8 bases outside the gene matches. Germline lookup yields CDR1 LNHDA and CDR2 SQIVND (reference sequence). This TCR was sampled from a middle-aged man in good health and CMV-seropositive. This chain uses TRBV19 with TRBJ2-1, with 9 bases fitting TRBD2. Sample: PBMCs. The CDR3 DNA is TGTGCCAGCTCCTTGCGGGGGGGCGATGAGCAGTTCTTC. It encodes CASSLRGGDEQFF.